The 12 T cell receptor beta chains presented below share a single source sample, sequenced in a study of early T cells in non-severe SARS-CoV-2 infection. TCRdb processed the 5' RACE reads anew with MiXCR; each CDR3 protein has one entry. Of about 53,000 distinct CDR3 sequences in the sample, about 12% are singletons; the top ten hold about 2.5%. This material consisted of whole blood, taken at baseline. These receptors were collected from an adult who was a healthcare worker with PCR-confirmed SARS-CoV-2 infection or an uninfected control (not recorded which).

The V call is TRBV28, the J call TRBJ1-6, with TRBD1 matching 8 bases. From germline, CDR1 is MDHEN and CDR2 SYDVKM. V lost 5 bases, J lost 9 bases, and 9 bases stayed unmatched. This CDR3 is 15 amino acids long. CDR3 bases: TGTGCCAGCAGTCGCGCGGACAGGGCCGGTTCACCCCTCCACTTT. Translated: CASSRADRAGSPLHF.

At least ten counts were recorded for this clonotype. This sequence joins TRBV11-2 and TRBJ2-7, with 7 bases fitting TRBD1. Germline CDR1 reads SGHAT; CDR2 reads FQNNGV. This CDR3 contains 13 residues. J gave up 3 bases and V 4 bases, and 3 bases lay outside the gene matches. The chain's CDR3 is CASSSNRGYEQYF. The DNA of the CDR3 is TGTGCCAGCAGCTCGAACAGGGGCTACGAGCAGTACTTC.

The CDR3 loop is CASSMGPGPDSPLHF. CDR3 DNA sequence: TGTGCCAGCAGCATGGGCCCGGGACCGGATTCACCCCTCCACTTT. The chain employs TRBV7-2 and TRBJ1-6, with D possibly TRBD1 on 5 matching bases. V was pared by 5 bases and J by 8 bases, with 16 bases between. The length of the CDR3 is 15 residues. Germline V CDR1 and CDR2: SGHTA, FQGNSA.

The chain combines TRBV5-6 with TRBJ2-2; no firm D call. The CDR3 runs to 14 residues. CDR1 SGHDT and CDR2 YYEEEE come from the germline V gene. V lost 1 base to trimming and J lost 6 bases, with 10 bases between them. The CDR3, as DNA: TGTGCCAGCAGCTTGCCAGATCTCGCCGGGGAGCTGTTTTTT. As protein: CASSLPDLAGELFF.

This clonotype was seen a handful of times. CDR3 nucleotide sequence: TGTGCCAGCAGCCGGGCGGGATATGAGCAGTTCTTC. Its protein product is CASSRAGYEQFF. The chain is built from TRBV3-1 and TRBJ2-1, with D tentatively TRBD2 (6 bases). V shed 4 bases and J shed 8 bases, with 9 bases lying between them. Germline lookup yields CDR1 LGHDT and CDR2 YNNKEL (reference sequence). This CDR3 spans 12 amino acids.

This clonotype appeared a few times. The chain combines TRBV7-2 with TRBJ1-2; weak D call: TRBD1 (5 bases). Germline CDR1 is SGHTA and CDR2 is FQGNSA. Deletions cut 0 bases from V and 6 bases from J, with 8 bases between. The CDR3 spans 13 residues. The CDR3 DNA is TGTGCCAGCAGCTTAGCTGTGGGGGATGGCTACACCTTC. Protein product: CASSLAVGDGYTF.

This clonotype was counted only a few times. The rearrangement uses TRBV5-4 and TRBJ1-4; 9 nucleotides match TRBD1. V trimming: 9 bases; J trimming: 7 bases; junction bases outside the gene matches: 10. The CDR3 runs to 14 residues. Germline lookup yields CDR1 SGHNT and CDR2 YYREEE (reference sequence). The CDR3 loop is CATAGGTGIEKLFF. The DNA of the CDR3 is TGTGCCACCGCCGGAGGGACAGGGATTGAAAAACTGTTTTTT.

This clonotype occurred a few times. This chain connects TRBV11-1 to TRBJ2-6, with D unclear. Germline V gene data show CDR1 as SGHAT and CDR2 as FQDESV (reference sequence). The CDR3 consists of 12 residues. The ends were cut back, 2 bases at V and 5 bases at J, with 1 base in the middle. CDR3: CASSLRANVLTF. CDR3 bases: TGTGCCAGCAGCTTAAGGGCCAACGTCCTGACTTTC.

V and J are TRBV18 and TRBJ1-1; D gene ambiguous. The V and J ends lost 2 bases and 2 bases respectively, with 9 bases between them. The CDR3 is 14 residues long. The V gene's germline CDR1 is KGHSH and CDR2 LQKENI. CDR3 residues: CASSPRVFNTEAFF. In DNA, the CDR3 is TGTGCCAGCTCACCAAGGGTCTTTAACACTGAAGCTTTCTTT.

This clonotype was counted many times. V usage is TRBV18 and J usage is TRBJ1-3; possibly TRBD1 for D (5 bases). V lost 2 bases, J lost 0 bases, and 14 bases lay in between. Germline lookup yields CDR1 KGHSH and CDR2 LQKENI. This CDR3 comprises 17 residues. CDR3 residues: CASSPTQGSNSGNTIYF. Written as DNA, the CDR3 is TGTGCCAGCTCACCAACTCAGGGATCAAACTCTGGAAACACCATATATTTT.

This clonotype was observed once. This chain connects TRBV29-1 to TRBJ2-1; 7 nucleotides line up with TRBD1. The ends lost 4 bases at V and 5 bases at J; junction bases unmatched: 2. The CDR3 consists of 12 residues. Looked up from germline, CDR1 is SQVTM and CDR2 is ANQGSEA. In DNA form, the CDR3 reads TGCAGCGTTGGGGGACAGAACAATGAGCAGTTCTTC. This codes for CSVGGQNNEQFF.

This clonotype has a handful of counts. The V call is TRBV6-2 or TRBV6-3, the J call TRBJ2-7; 9 bases are shared with TRBD2. With 8 bases clipped from V and 6 bases from J, the junction kept 8 bases outside the gene matches. CDR1 is MNHEY, CDR2 SVGEGT, per germline. There are 13 residues in the CDR3. Here the CDR3 reads CASGVGTSLEQYF. CDR3 nucleotides: TGTGCCAGCGGAGTTGGGACTAGCCTCGAGCAGTACTTC.